This T cell receptor (beta chain) derives from a study of shared clonotypes between healthy human individuals. Data came from immunoSEQ multiplex PCR; TCRdb stores just in-frame clones and leaves some out. Of some 630,000 clones in the sample, about three quarters were seen once. CDR3 size: 13 residues. V lost 2 bases to trimming and J lost 6 bases; unmatched junction nucleotides: 4. Per the germline V gene, CDR1 is GTSNPN and CDR2 is SVGIG (reference sequence). All of the donors resided in Nashville, Tennessee, and each was a Caucasian adult. The sample comprised memory CD4+ T cells sorted from blood. Subset indicated: CD45RA-negative fraction. The TCR comes from a woman in her thirties in good health. This sequence joins TRBV30 and TRBJ2-7; 10 nucleotides match TRBD2. The CDR3 DNA is TGTGCCTGGAGTCGGACTAGCGGAACCGAGCAGTACTTC. This translates into CAWSRTSGTEQYF.